This entry features one T cell receptor beta chain sequence. This sample was included in a study of blood T cell repertoires in COVID-19. Study-wide background: Collection of acute and convalescent COVID-19 samples took place in the United States, Italy and Spain. PBMCs, B-cell-depleted T cells, or T cells were the source of the cDNA or gDNA that made up the material.

It was during active infection that Seattle patients were enrolled and then longitudinally followed. The V and J ends lost 4 bases and 0 bases, in that order; junction bases with no gene match: 4. Germline V lookup: CDR1 SGHRS, CDR2 YFSETQ. The CDR3 is 15 amino acids. Per the original data handling: Scientists estimated how many nucleated cells there were by amplifying reference gene primers. This table comes from immunoSEQ multiplex PCR, and its TCRdb copy is limited to in-frame clones, with some not included. The DNA was the basis for D and trimming; V, J and clone size are from that table. The table records 450,000 or so clones, roughly 87% of them present only once.

This sequence joins TRBV5-1 and TRBJ1-1, with 9 positions matching TRBD1. Sequences were obtained from peripheral blood. This clonotype was obtained from a man aged 18 to 29 with COVID-19, enrolled during active disease. CDR3 loop: CASSAGTGMNTEAFF. DNA for the CDR3: TGCGCCAGCAGCGCCGGGACAGGGATGAACACTGAAGCTTTCTTT.